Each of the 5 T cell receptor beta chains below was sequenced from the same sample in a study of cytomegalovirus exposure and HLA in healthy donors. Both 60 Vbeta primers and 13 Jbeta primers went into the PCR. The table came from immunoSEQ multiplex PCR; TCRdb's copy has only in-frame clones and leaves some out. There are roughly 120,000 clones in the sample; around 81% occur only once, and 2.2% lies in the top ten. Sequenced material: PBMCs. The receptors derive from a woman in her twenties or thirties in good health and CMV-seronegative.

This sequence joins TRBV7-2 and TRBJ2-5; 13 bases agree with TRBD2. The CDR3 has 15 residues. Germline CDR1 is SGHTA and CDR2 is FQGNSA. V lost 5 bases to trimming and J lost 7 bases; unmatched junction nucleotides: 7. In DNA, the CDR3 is TGTGCCAGCAGCACCACTAGCGGGAGGGTCGGGACCCAGTACTTC. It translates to CASSTTSGRVGTQYF.

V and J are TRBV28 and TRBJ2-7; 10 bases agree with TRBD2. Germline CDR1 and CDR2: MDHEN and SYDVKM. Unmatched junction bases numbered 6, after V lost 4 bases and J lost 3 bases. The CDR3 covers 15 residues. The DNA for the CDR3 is TGTGCCAGCAGTTCCCAAGGACTAGCGGACTACGAGCAGTACTTC. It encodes CASSSQGLADYEQYF.

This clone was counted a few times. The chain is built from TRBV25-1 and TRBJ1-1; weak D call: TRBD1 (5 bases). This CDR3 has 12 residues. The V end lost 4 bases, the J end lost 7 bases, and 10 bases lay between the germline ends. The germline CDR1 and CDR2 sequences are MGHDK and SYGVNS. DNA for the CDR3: TGTGCCAGCAGTGGGGGGGTTCTTGAAGCTTTCTTT. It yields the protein CASSGGVLEAFF. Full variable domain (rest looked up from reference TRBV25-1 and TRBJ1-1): EADIYQTPRYLVIGTGKKITLECSQTMGHDKMYWYQQDPGMELHLIHYSYGVNSTEKGDLSSESTVSRIRTEHFPLTLESARPSHTSQYLCASSGGVLEAFFGQGTRLTVV.

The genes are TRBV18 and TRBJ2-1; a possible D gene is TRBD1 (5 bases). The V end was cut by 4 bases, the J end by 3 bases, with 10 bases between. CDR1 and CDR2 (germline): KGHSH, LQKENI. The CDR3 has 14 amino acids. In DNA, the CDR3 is TGTGCCAGCTCACAAACCGACAGCTACAATGAGCAGTTCTTC. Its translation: CASSQTDSYNEQFF.

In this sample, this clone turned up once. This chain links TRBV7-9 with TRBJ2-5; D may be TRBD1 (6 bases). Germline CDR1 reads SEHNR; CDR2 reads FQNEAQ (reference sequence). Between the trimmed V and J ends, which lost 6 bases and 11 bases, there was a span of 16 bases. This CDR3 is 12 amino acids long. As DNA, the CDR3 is TGTGCCAGCAGTCAGACAGGATGGGGGCAGTACTTC. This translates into CASSQTGWGQYF.